Presented here are 30 T cell receptor beta chains from one specimen sequenced in a study of siplizumab effects on memory and regulatory T cells. Method: immunoSEQ multiplex PCR; TCRdb's copy keeps in-frame clones and lacks some. The data contain about 120,000 clones, around 94% of them singletons. Sequencing was carried out using non-Treg CD4+ T cells sorted from blood. The receptor source for this set is a human donor in good health.

V gene TRBV2 combines with J gene TRBJ2-2; D remains ambiguous. The CDR3 covers 13 residues. CDR1 is SNHLY and CDR2 is FYNNEI in the germline V gene. The V end was cut by 3 bases, the J end by 7 bases, with 9 bases between. Written as DNA, the CDR3 is TGTGCCAGCAGTGAGGGTGAACTCGGGGAGCTGTTTTTT. Translation: CASSEGELGELFF.

V is TRBV19 and J is TRBJ2-5, with D perhaps matching TRBD2 (6 bases). The CDR3 totals 11 residues. Trimming pared 3 bases from V and 7 bases from J, leaving 6 bases between. Germline assignment: CDR1 LNHDA and CDR2 SQIVND (reference sequence). The CDR3 loop reads CASSMGGTQYF. DNA for the CDR3: TGTGCCAGTAGTATGGGAGGGACCCAGTACTTC.

As concerns this clone: No conserved phenylalanine or tryptophan is present at the end of the CDR3, so a read error is the likely explanation. The limits of the CDR3 on the DNA are not certain, so only TCRdb's listed CDR3 is given. The chain has TRBV11-3 and TRBJ1-4. The CDR3 region is 10 residues in length, termini included. In germline, CDR1 is SGHNT, CDR2 YENEEA. This CDR3 reads CASSLFPPLY.

This chain links TRBV16 with TRBJ1-3; D is unresolved. V gave up 0 bases and J gave up 2 bases, with 11 bases separating them. Per germline, CDR1 KGHSY and CDR2 FQNENV. This CDR3 has 16 amino acids. Here the CDR3 reads CASSQSAQAAGNTIYF. CDR3 sequence (DNA): TGTGCCAGCAGCCAATCAGCTCAGGCTGCTGGAAACACCATATATTTT.

The chain joins TRBV7-3 to TRBJ2-7; 12 bases fit TRBD2. The CDR3 totals 16 residues. V was clipped by 5 bases and J by 7 bases; unmatched bases: 12. Germline-derived CDR1 and CDR2 are SGHTA and FQGTGA. CDR3 residues: CASSERGLAGTEEQYF. The CDR3 DNA is TGTGCCAGCAGCGAACGAGGACTAGCGGGAACCGAAGAGCAGTACTTC.

The rearrangement links TRBV2 to TRBJ1-1; TRBD1 is a possible D gene (6 bases). The germline V gene encodes CDR1 SNHLY and CDR2 FYNNEI. The CDR3 extends over 14 amino acids. Trimming took 2 bases from V and 9 from J, leaving 16 bases between them. The CDR3, as DNA: TGTGCCAGCAGTGAAAATCCCGGGACACGAAAAGCTTTCTTT. Its protein product is CASSENPGTRKAFF.

This clone was observed once. The chain combines TRBV4-2 with TRBJ2-1; D is possibly TRBD2 (7 bases). The CDR3 length is 16 residues. Germline V gene lookup returns CDR1 LGHNA and CDR2 YNFKEQ. V dropped 0 bases and J dropped 7 bases, with 16 bases sitting between them. CDR3 sequence: CASSQDSGGAGNEQFF. CDR3 nucleotides: TGTGCCAGCAGCCAAGATTCGGGGGGCGCAGGGAATGAGCAGTTCTTC.

This clone was counted once. The chain is built from TRBV7-9 and TRBJ1-2, with D hard to call. Germline V gene lookup returns CDR1 SEHNR and CDR2 FQNEAQ (reference sequence). The CDR3 is 14 residues long. Trimming took off 3 bases at V and 4 bases at J, with 12 bases between the two ends. The CDR3 coding sequence is TGTGCCAGCAGCTTTGGAGTGAGCACCTATGGCTACACCTTC. Residues: CASSFGVSTYGYTF.

The chain is built from TRBV7-9 and TRBJ1-5, with D perhaps TRBD1 (5 bases). The germline gives CDR1 SEHNR, CDR2 FQNEAQ (reference sequence). This CDR3 comprises 15 residues. V was trimmed by 2 bases and J by 2 bases, leaving 10 bases between them. CDR3 nucleotide sequence: TGTGCCAGCAGCTTAATGGGAGGGGGCAATCAGCCCCAGCATTTT. Translating gives CASSLMGGGNQPQHF. Looking up the rest from reference TRBV7-9 and TRBJ1-5 gives the full variable domain: DTGVSQNPRHKITKRGQNVTFRCDPISEHNRLYWYRQTLGQGPEFLTYFQNEAQLEKSRLLSDRFSAERPKGSFSTLEIQRTEQGDSAMYLCASSLMGGGNQPQHFGDGTRLSIL.

The chain combines TRBV18 with TRBJ1-3, with 7 bases identical to TRBD1. Germline assignment: CDR1 KGHSH and CDR2 LQKENI. This CDR3 has 16 residues. After removal of 6 bases from V and 2 bases from J, the junction contained 10 bases not matched to a gene. DNA for the CDR3: TGTGCCAGCTCCCCGGGATCCGACAGGGCTGGAAACACCATATATTTT. Translation gives CASSPGSDRAGNTIYF.

The V and J genes are TRBV5-1 and TRBJ1-2; tentative D call: TRBD1 (6 bases). This CDR3 is 14 amino acids long. The V and J ends lost 4 bases and 6 bases respectively, with 16 bases between them. Germline V lookup: CDR1 SGHRS, CDR2 YFSETQ. Here the CDR3 reads CASSGGRGQNGYTF. The CDR3 DNA is TGCGCCAGCAGCGGAGGTCGGGGACAAAATGGCTACACCTTC.

This clone was seen more than once but under ten times. The CDR3 region has the DNA TGTGCCAGAAGCTTGCCCGGACAGGGTATCGGGGAGCTGTTTTTT. Amino acid sequence: CARSLPGQGIGELFF. The V gene is TRBV5-3, the J gene TRBJ2-2, with TRBD1 matching over 8 bases. TRBV5-3 is an open reading frame whose function is uncertain. The V segment lost 1 base and the J segment 7 bases; nucleotides outside the gene matches: 6. The length of the CDR3 is 15 residues.

The chain carries TRBV14 and TRBJ1-1; D remains unclear. CDR1 is SGHDN and CDR2 is FVKESK in the germline V gene. This CDR3 has 13 amino acids. The V and J ends lost 5 bases and 5 bases respectively, with 12 bases between them. The CDR3 region is CASSKTRGTEAFF. The CDR3 nucleotides are TGTGCCAGCAGCAAAACGCGAGGGACTGAAGCTTTCTTT.

Notes on this clone: The sample contains more than one DNA sequence encoding this CDR3. The rearrangement joins TRBV5-6 to TRBJ1-5; D uncertain. Germline assignment: CDR1 SGHDT and CDR2 YYEEEE. V lost 0 bases to trimming and J lost 4 bases, with 5 bases between them. The CDR3 is 13 amino acids. The CDR3 DNA sequence: TGTGCCAGCAGCTTGGCTCGGAATCAGCCCCAGCATTTT. It is translated as CASSLARNQPQHF.

The rearrangement links TRBV9 to TRBJ1-2; D is unclear. The CDR3 is made up of 14 amino acids. The V end was cut by 3 bases, the J end by 1 base, with 10 bases between. From germline, CDR1 is SGDLS and CDR2 YYNGEE. CDR3 sequence reads: CASSATPLNYGYTF. The DNA of the CDR3 is TGTGCCAGCAGCGCCACACCTCTTAACTATGGCTACACCTTC.

J is TRBJ2-2 and V is TRBV11-1; TRBD1 or TRBD2 may be the D gene (5 bases each). V was shortened by 4 bases and J by 3 bases, with 9 bases between the two germline ends. The germline CDR1 and CDR2 sequences are SGHAT and FQDESV (reference sequence). The CDR3 is 14 residues long. The CDR3 protein is CASSSRGHTGELFF. CDR3 nucleotide sequence: TGTGCCAGCAGCTCTCGGGGACACACCGGGGAGCTGTTTTTT.

This chain connects TRBV10-3 to TRBJ2-1; 11 positions match TRBD1. The germline V gene encodes CDR1 ENHRY and CDR2 SYGVKD. V shed 11 bases, J shed 9 bases, and the junction held 12 bases outside the gene matches. The CDR3 totals 14 residues. This chain's CDR3 is CAARQGQGGSEQFF. The CDR3 DNA is TGTGCCGCGAGACAGGGACAGGGGGGTAGTGAGCAGTTCTTC.

This chain connects TRBV5-1 to TRBJ2-3, with 12 bases aligning to TRBD2. Per germline, CDR1 SGHRS and CDR2 YFSETQ. This CDR3 contains 16 residues. The ends lost 0 bases at V and 3 bases at J; junction bases unmatched: 2. The CDR3 bases are TGCGCCAGCAGCTTGGGACTAGCGGGAGTAACAGATACGCAGTATTTT. It yields the protein CASSLGLAGVTDTQYF.

V is TRBV29-1 and J is TRBJ2-3, with 8 bases fitting TRBD2. The germline gives CDR1 SQVTM, CDR2 ANQGSEA. CDR3 size: 14 residues. V dropped 3 bases and J dropped 3; count of bases not matched to a gene: 5. This CDR3 reads CSVEGSGMTDTQYF. CDR3 bases: TGCAGCGTTGAGGGTAGCGGGATGACAGATACGCAGTATTTT.

This clone has only a few counts. V and J are TRBV2 and TRBJ1-2; D not resolved. Looked up from germline, CDR1 is SNHLY and CDR2 is FYNNEI. V was clipped by 1 base and J by 8 bases, with 11 bases between them. This CDR3 region has 13 residues. The CDR3: CASSEGPLNGYTF. Written as DNA, the CDR3 is TGTGCCAGCAGTGAAGGTCCCTTGAACGGCTACACCTTC.

The chain is built from TRBV19 and TRBJ2-2; tentatively, D is TRBD1 (5 bases). Trimming left V 4 bases short and J 0 bases short, with 9 bases between. CDR3 length: 15 amino acids. CDR1 is LNHDA and CDR2 is SQIVND in the germline V gene (reference sequence). CDR3 loop: CASSTLTANTGELFF. The CDR3 nucleotides read TGTGCCAGTAGTACCCTGACAGCGAACACCGGGGAGCTGTTTTTT.

This rearrangement joins TRBV11-3 to TRBJ2-2; D is perhaps TRBD1 or TRBD2 (5 bases each). Germline V gives CDR1 SGHNT, CDR2 YENEEA. V was shortened by 2 bases and J by 6 bases, with 10 bases between the two germline ends. This CDR3 is built from 14 residues. As DNA, the CDR3 is TGTGCCAGCAGCTTAAGGGGAGTTGCCGGGGAGCTGTTTTTT. The encoded protein is CASSLRGVAGELFF.

V and J are TRBV12-5 and TRBJ2-1; 10 bases align to TRBD1. The germline V gene has CDR1 LGHNT and CDR2 FRNRAP. The V and J ends lost 6 bases and 7 bases, in that order; junction bases with no gene match: 9. The CDR3 covers 15 residues. CDR3 residues: CASGAGTGVLNEQFF. In nucleotides, the CDR3 is TGTGCTAGTGGCGCCGGGACAGGGGTATTAAATGAGCAGTTCTTC.

This rearrangement joins TRBV14 to TRBJ1-4, with 8 bases lining up with TRBD1. After removal of 4 bases from V and 7 bases from J, the junction contained 8 bases not matched to a gene. This CDR3 spans 15 amino acids. Germline V gives CDR1 SGHDN, CDR2 FVKESK. Here the CDR3 DNA reads TGTGCCAGCAGCCGGCTAGGGACAGGTTCTGAAAAACTGTTTTTT. Translating it yields CASSRLGTGSEKLFF.

The rearrangement joins TRBV7-2 to TRBJ1-5; no reliable D call. Germline V gene lookup returns CDR1 SGHTA and CDR2 FQGNSA. The CDR3 totals 13 residues. V was shortened by 5 bases and J by 5 bases, with 10 bases between the two germline ends. For the CDR3, the DNA is TGTGCCAGCAGCCCCTCTCCGGATCAGCCCCAGCATTTT. It specifies CASSPSPDQPQHF.

V usage is TRBV6-1 and J usage is TRBJ2-1, with unresolved D. Trimming removed 6 bases at V and 3 bases at J, with 12 bases between. Germline-derived CDR1 and CDR2 are MNHNS and SASEGT. This CDR3 comprises 14 residues. The CDR3 region has the DNA TGTGCCAGCAGGGTTCCCGGAATCTACAATGAGCAGTTCTTC. This codes for CASRVPGIYNEQFF.

The V and J genes are TRBV25-1 and TRBJ1-5; perhaps TRBD1 as D (5 bases). The CDR3 extends over 14 amino acids. The germline V and J ends were trimmed by 6 bases and 7 bases, with 16 bases remaining between them. Germline lookup yields CDR1 MGHDK and CDR2 SYGVNS. The CDR3 DNA reads TGTGCCAGCAGCTTCCGGGACGCAGAACAGCCCCAGCATTTT. Its translation: CASSFRDAEQPQHF.

The J gene is TRBJ2-5, the V gene TRBV27; TRBD1 matches 12 bases. V trimming: 4 bases; J trimming: 10 bases; junction bases outside the gene matches: 10. The CDR3 contains 15 residues. Looked up from germline, CDR1 is MNHEY and CDR2 is SMNVEV (reference sequence). Here the CDR3 DNA reads TGTGCCAGCAGTTCGCCGGGACAGGGGGCGTTTAACCAGTACTTC. As protein: CASSSPGQGAFNQYF.

The chain uses TRBV5-1 and TRBJ1-2; D not certain. The germline V gene encodes CDR1 SGHRS and CDR2 YFSETQ. This CDR3 has 14 residues. V was clipped by 0 bases and J by 6 bases, with 12 bases between them. CDR3 nucleotide sequence: TGCGCCAGCAGCTTGGTTGGGTATGATCATGGCTACACCTTC. Amino acids: CASSLVGYDHGYTF.

The rearrangement joins TRBV11-2 to TRBJ2-2, with TRBD1 matching over 7 bases. Germline V CDR1 and CDR2: SGHAT, FQNNGV. This CDR3 is built from 13 residues. Unmatched junction bases numbered 5, after V lost 5 bases and J lost 8 bases. The CDR3 sequence is CASSPGQRGELFF. DNA of the CDR3: TGTGCCAGCAGCCCGGGACAGCGGGGGGAGCTGTTTTTT.